Given below is one TCR beta chain in context. What it binds is unknown. One end of the junction is discordant with germline, which a read error may explain. This sample is part of a study of regulatory T cells in long-lasting Graves disease. The study, taken as a whole, reports: Persistent patients shared more public clonotypes (roughly 2,800) than new patients (roughly 970). Persistent disease preferred TRBV28, TRBJ1-2 and TRBJ2-5.

This CDR3 spans 18 amino acids. Germline CDR1 is DFQATT and CDR2 is SNEGSKA (reference sequence). Time point specified: newly diagnosed GD, antithyroid drugs for less than 3 months. Construction of the TCR library relied on RNA isolated from PBMCs. Libraries of TCR beta came from iRepertoire HTBI primers plus Arm-PCR of CDR3 regions. TCRdb recomputed calls from the multiplex PCR reads with MiXCR, one row per CDR3 protein. The data show approximately 360,000 distinct CDR3 sequences, 12% seen once. This sample was shared with a second study, whose subject was T cells in Graves' hyperthyroidism and ophthalmopathy. According to that study: The diagnostic basis comprised clinical symptoms, serum thyroxine and TRAb, thyroid ultrasound and orbital computed tomography. Blood samples included most of the expanded thyroid clonotypes exceeding 0.001.

Sequencing used peripheral blood mononuclear cells (PBMCs), obtained at new diagnosis, from a patient treated with antithyroid drugs. J is TRBJ1-2 and V is TRBV20-1; D is undetermined. The clonotype comes from a young woman with Graves disease. Here the CDR3 reads CSARDVATGRGFNYGDTF. The CDR3 bases are TGCAGTGCTAGAGATGTGGCAACCGGGAGAGGGTTCAACTATGGCGACACCTTC.